The TCR beta chain described here comes from a study of blood T cell repertoires in COVID-19. On the study more broadly: PBMCs, B-cell-depleted T cells, or T cells were the source of the cDNA or gDNA that made up the material.

Original methodology: Estimates of nucleated cell counts were drawn from the amplification of reference gene primers. Here immunoSEQ multiplex PCR was the method, and the copy in TCRdb shows in-frame clones only, minus some. V and J calls and clone size follow that table, whereas D and trimming were derived from the DNA. This table has hundreds of thousands of clones, roughly 85% appearing once. This receptor was obtained from a human donor in a cohort sampled during active COVID-19. The sequenced sample consisted of peripheral blood.

The CDR3 loop reads CASSERGRETQYF. As DNA, the CDR3 is TGTGCCAGCAGTGAGAGGGGGCGGGAGACCCAGTACTTC. The chain is built from TRBV6-1 and TRBJ2-5; 7 bases align to TRBD1. V shed 3 bases, J shed 5 bases, and the junction held 3 bases outside the gene matches. CDR1 and CDR2 (germline): MNHNS, SASEGT. The CDR3 has 13 amino acids.